These 24 T cell receptor beta chains were all obtained from the same sample, sequenced in a study of blood T cell repertoires in COVID-19. Data came from immunoSEQ multiplex PCR; TCRdb stores just in-frame clones and leaves some out. The profile shows more than 75,000 clones, almost 90% of them singletons. Sequencing was performed on peripheral blood. These receptors originate from a woman aged 65 to 85 with acute or convalescent COVID-19.

The V gene is TRBV3-1 (or the pseudogene TRBV3-2), the J gene TRBJ2-5, with a possible D match to TRBD1 (6 bases). Deletions cut 3 bases from V and 2 bases from J, with 10 bases between. The CDR3 runs to 14 residues. Germline loops: CDR1 LGHDT, CDR2 YNNKEL (reference sequence). Here the CDR3 DNA reads TGTGCCAGCAGCCAGCGGACAGCTCAAGAGACCCAGTACTTC. This gives the protein CASSQRTAQETQYF.

The V and J genes are TRBV28 and TRBJ1-1, with unresolved D. This CDR3 has 12 residues. Germline CDR1 reads MDHEN; CDR2 reads SYDVKM. Trimming removed 7 bases at V and 8 bases at J, with 14 bases between. CDR3 DNA sequence: TGTGCCAGCATAAAGGTGGCGGGCGAAGCTTTCTTT. It encodes CASIKVAGEAFF.

The gene calls are TRBV27 and TRBJ2-3; D perhaps matches TRBD2 (5 bases). Per the germline V gene, CDR1 is MNHEY and CDR2 is SMNVEV (reference sequence). The CDR3 runs 16 residues. V lost 6 bases, J lost 2 bases, and 18 bases lay in between. The CDR3 reads CASSQDSYLFTDTQYF. In nucleotides, the CDR3 is TGTGCCAGCAGCCAGGACTCCTACCTATTCACAGATACGCAGTATTTT.

V usage is TRBV5-6 and J usage is TRBJ1-2, with D tentatively TRBD1 (5 bases). CDR1 and CDR2 from the germline V gene are SGHDT and YYEEEE. The CDR3 is made up of 17 amino acids. V was clipped by 1 base and J by 3 bases, with 19 bases between them. In DNA form, the CDR3 reads TGTGCCAGCAGCTTGCGACAGACTGATTCCCCGTACTATGGCTACACCTTC. This translates into CASSLRQTDSPYYGYTF.

The chain has TRBV5-4 and TRBJ1-5; no clear D gene. Germline V gives CDR1 SGHNT, CDR2 YYREEE (reference sequence). Trimming took 4 bases from V and 7 from J, leaving 12 bases between them. CDR3 length equals 13 residues. The CDR3 DNA follows: TGTGCCAGCAGCCCTACGCCCGCACAGCCCCAGCATTTT. Amino acids: CASSPTPAQPQHF.

This chain uses TRBV18 with TRBJ2-1; 11 positions match TRBD1. The CDR3 runs to 17 residues. The trim removed 4 bases at V and 3 bases at J, leaving 8 bases unmatched. Looked up from germline, CDR1 is KGHSH and CDR2 is LQKENI. The CDR3 region has the DNA TGTGCCAGCTCACACGAAGGACAGGGGGCTTTCTACAATGAGCAGTTCTTC. Translation gives CASSHEGQGAFYNEQFF. The full variable domain, its missing parts supplied by reference TRBV18 and TRBJ2-1, is NAGVMQNPRHLVRRRGQEARLRCSPMKGHSHVYWYRQLPEEGLKFMVYLQKENIIDESGMPKERFSAEFPKEGPSILRIQQVVRGDSAAYFCASSHEGQGAFYNEQFFGPGTRLTVL.

This clone was picked up one time. The chain carries TRBV6-6 and TRBJ2-5, with 8 positions matching TRBD2. This CDR3 contains 16 residues. V shed 0 bases, J shed 2 bases, and the junction held 5 bases outside the gene matches. From germline, CDR1 is MNHNY and CDR2 SVGAGI (reference sequence). As DNA, the CDR3 is TGTGCCAGCAGTTACTCGGGTACTAGCGGACAAGAGACCCAGTACTTC. As protein: CASSYSGTSGQETQYF.

The rearrangement joins TRBV7-8 to TRBJ1-1, with 7 bases identical to TRBD1. V trimming: 0 bases; J trimming: 1 base; junction bases outside the gene matches: 5. The V gene's germline CDR1 is SGHVS and CDR2 FQNEAQ. The length of the CDR3 is 16 residues. The CDR3 reads CASSLATGVGNTEAFF. DNA for the CDR3: TGTGCCAGCAGCTTAGCCACAGGGGTGGGGAACACTGAAGCTTTCTTT.

This clone was observed a single time. The chain carries TRBV5-1 and TRBJ1-5; TRBD1 is a possible D gene (6 bases). The V end lost 0 bases, the J end lost 1 base, and 8 bases lay between the germline ends. The CDR3 runs 15 residues. From germline, CDR1 is SGHRS and CDR2 YFSETQ. In DNA form, the CDR3 reads TGCGCCAGCAGCTTGGAGGGGGTGAGCAATCAGCCCCAGCATTTT. Translated, it gives CASSLEGVSNQPQHF. The variable domain in full, completed from reference TRBV5-1 and TRBJ1-5, reads KAGVTQTPRYLIKTRGQQVTLSCSPISGHRSVSWYQQTPGQGLQFLFEYFSETQRNKGNFPGRFSGRQFSNSRSEMNVSTLELGDSALYLCASSLEGVSNQPQHFGDGTRLSIL.

The rearrangement joins TRBV7-8 to TRBJ2-6; TRBD1 might be the D (6 bases). CDR1 is SGHVS, CDR2 FQNEAQ, per germline. There are 18 residues in the CDR3. Trimming took 1 base from V and 2 from J, leaving 15 bases between them. The CDR3 protein is CASSLVPRGYPGANVLTF. The CDR3 coding sequence is TGTGCCAGCAGCTTAGTTCCCAGGGGATATCCTGGGGCCAACGTCCTGACTTTC.

The V call is TRBV4-1, the J call TRBJ1-2; possibly TRBD1 for D (6 bases). Germline values: CDR1 MGHRA, CDR2 YSYEKL. This CDR3 comprises 12 residues. V dropped 0 bases and J dropped 14 bases, with 13 bases sitting between them. The CDR3 reads CASSQEAGALTF. In nucleotides, the CDR3 is TGCGCCAGCAGCCAAGAGGCAGGGGCTTTAACCTTC.

V and J are TRBV5-8 and TRBJ1-4; 12 bases fit TRBD1. The CDR3 totals 17 residues. The ends lost 4 bases at V and 3 bases at J; junction bases unmatched: 7. CDR1 and CDR2 (germline): SGHTS, YDEGEE. The CDR3 loop is CASSRPGQGAANEKLFF. The CDR3 DNA reads as TGTGCCAGCAGCCGTCCGGGACAGGGGGCTGCTAATGAAAAACTGTTTTTT.

The chain combines TRBV23-1 with TRBJ2-2; D might be TRBD2 (6 bases). TRBV23-1 is marked as an open reading frame, function uncertain. The V gene lost 7 bases and the J gene lost 0 bases, with 6 bases spanning the gap. The CDR3 loop spans 13 amino acids. The CDR3: CASTGANTGELFF. The CDR3, as DNA: TGCGCCAGCACGGGGGCGAACACCGGGGAGCTGTTTTTT.

The chain combines TRBV24-1 with TRBJ2-2; perhaps TRBD1 as D (6 bases). The CDR3 has 16 amino acids. V was cut by 2 bases and J by 1 base, with 10 bases left in between. Looked up from germline, CDR1 is KGHDR and CDR2 is SFDVKD. As DNA, the CDR3 is TGTGCCACCAGTGATTCCCGGGACATGAACACCGGGGAGCTGTTTTTT. This sequence encodes CATSDSRDMNTGELFF.

A few counts support this clone. The rearrangement joins TRBV7-8 to TRBJ1-6, with D possibly being TRBD1 (5 bases). Trimming stripped 3 bases from V and 10 bases from J, with 13 bases between. This CDR3 region has 14 residues. Per germline, CDR1 SGHVS and CDR2 FQNEAQ. For the CDR3, the DNA is TGTGCCAGCAGCTTTCGGGACTGGTCCTCACCCCTCCACTTT. It codes for CASSFRDWSSPLHF.

This chain connects TRBV29-1 to TRBJ2-1, with TRBD1 identical over 8 bases. Germline-derived CDR1 and CDR2 are SQVTM and ANQGSEA. V lost 2 bases to trimming and J lost 2 bases; unmatched junction nucleotides: 8. This CDR3 comprises 16 residues. CDR3 coding DNA: TGCAGCGTTGAACCCGGGACAGGCCCCACCTACAATGAGCAGTTCTTC. As protein: CSVEPGTGPTYNEQFF.

The rearrangement uses TRBV6-5 and TRBJ2-7; 8 nucleotides match TRBD1. This CDR3 is 16 amino acids long. V trimming: 2 bases; J trimming: 0 bases; junction bases outside the gene matches: 6. Germline-derived CDR1 and CDR2 are MNHEY and SVGAGI. The CDR3: CASSYGPGQASYEQYF. The CDR3 DNA is TGTGCCAGCAGTTACGGGCCGGGACAGGCCTCCTACGAGCAGTACTTC.

This chain links TRBV14 with TRBJ2-1, with D perhaps TRBD2 (6 bases). V lost 3 bases, J lost 8 bases, and 20 bases lay in between. The CDR3 is made up of 16 amino acids. The germline V gene encodes CDR1 SGHDN and CDR2 FVKESK. CDR3: CASSQYMVGGSHEQFF. CDR3 nucleotide sequence: TGTGCCAGCAGCCAGTACATGGTGGGAGGTTCGCATGAGCAGTTCTTC.

This clone was picked up a small number of times. This chain uses TRBV2 with TRBJ1-5; D is ambiguous. The germline gives CDR1 SNHLY, CDR2 FYNNEI. Trimming took off 7 bases at V and 4 bases at J, with 14 bases between the two ends. The CDR3 spans 14 residues. CDR3 bases: TGTGCCAGCACTAAGCTCGGAGCTAATCAGCCCCAGCATTTT. Protein product: CASTKLGANQPQHF.

This chain links TRBV5-4 with TRBJ2-3; 11 nucleotides match TRBD2. This CDR3 spans 16 amino acids. Germline CDR1 SGHNT, CDR2 YYREEE (reference sequence). After removal of 4 bases from V and 1 base from J, the junction contained 5 bases not matched to a gene. The CDR3 loop is CASSPTSGSRTDTQYF. Here the CDR3 DNA reads TGTGCCAGCAGCCCTACTAGCGGGAGTCGCACAGATACGCAGTATTTT. Full variable domain (outside the CDR3, taken from reference TRBV5-4 and TRBJ2-3): ETGVTQSPTHLIKTRGQQVTLRCSSQSGHNTVSWYQQALGQGPQFIFQYYREEENGRGNFPPRFSGLQFPNYSSELNVNALELDDSALYLCASSPTSGSRTDTQYFGPGTRLTVL.

The chain combines TRBV19 with TRBJ1-2; 11 nucleotides align to TRBD1. J lost 4 bases, V lost 7 bases, and 5 bases had no gene match. CDR1 is LNHDA, CDR2 SQIVND, per germline (reference sequence). The CDR3 is 14 amino acids. The CDR3: CASTRTGGGYGYTF. The CDR3 DNA is TGTGCCAGTACCCGGACAGGGGGCGGCTATGGCTACACCTTC.

This rearrangement joins TRBV18 to TRBJ2-5, with TRBD1 as a possible D gene (6 bases). This CDR3 contains 14 residues. In germline, CDR1 is KGHSH, CDR2 LQKENI. V dropped 1 base and J dropped 2 bases, with 8 bases sitting between them. The CDR3 is CASSPRGQQETQYF. In nucleotides, the CDR3 is TGTGCCAGCTCACCACGAGGACAGCAAGAGACCCAGTACTTC. Full variable domain (rest looked up from reference TRBV18 and TRBJ2-5): NAGVMQNPRHLVRRRGQEARLRCSPMKGHSHVYWYRQLPEEGLKFMVYLQKENIIDESGMPKERFSAEFPKEGPSILRIQQVVRGDSAAYFCASSPRGQQETQYFGPGTRLLVL.

This chain links TRBV9 with TRBJ2-7, with 8 bases matching TRBD1. The CDR3 runs 14 residues. V shed 2 bases, J shed 3 bases, and the junction held 4 bases outside the gene matches. Looked up from germline, CDR1 is SGDLS and CDR2 is YYNGEE. CDR3 amino acids: CASSVEQGGYEQYF. DNA for the CDR3: TGTGCCAGCAGCGTCGAACAGGGGGGCTACGAGCAGTACTTC.

The chain is built from TRBV9 and TRBJ1-2, with 9 bases matching TRBD1. Germline trimming cut 2 bases from V and 6 bases from J; bases unmatched to any gene: 14. The CDR3 contains 17 residues. Germline V CDR1 and CDR2: SGDLS, YYNGEE. CDR3 bases: TGTGCCAGCAGCGTCCAACCTACCCCCCGGGACAGGGATGGCTACACCTTC. Its protein product is CASSVQPTPRDRDGYTF.